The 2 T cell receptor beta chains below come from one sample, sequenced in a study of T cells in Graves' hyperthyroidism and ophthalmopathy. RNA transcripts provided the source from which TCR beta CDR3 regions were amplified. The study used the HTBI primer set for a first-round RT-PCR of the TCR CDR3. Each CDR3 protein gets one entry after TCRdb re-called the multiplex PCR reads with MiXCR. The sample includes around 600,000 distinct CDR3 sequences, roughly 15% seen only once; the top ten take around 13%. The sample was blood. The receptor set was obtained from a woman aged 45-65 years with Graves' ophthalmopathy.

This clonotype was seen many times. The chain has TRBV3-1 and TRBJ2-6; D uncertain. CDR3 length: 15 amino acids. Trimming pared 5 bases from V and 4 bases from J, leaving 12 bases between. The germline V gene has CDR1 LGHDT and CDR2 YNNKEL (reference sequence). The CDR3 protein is CASSVSGSGANVLTF. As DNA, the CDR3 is TGTGCCAGCAGCGTATCCGGATCCGGGGCCAACGTCCTGACTTTC.

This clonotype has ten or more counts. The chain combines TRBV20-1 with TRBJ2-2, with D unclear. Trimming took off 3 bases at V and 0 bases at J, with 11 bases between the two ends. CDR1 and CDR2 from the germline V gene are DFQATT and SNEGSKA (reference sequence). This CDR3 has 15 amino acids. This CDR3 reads CSASRGYSNTGELFF. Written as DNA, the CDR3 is TGCAGTGCTAGTCGAGGATACTCGAACACCGGGGAGCTGTTTTTT.